The 25 T cell receptor beta chains in this list originate from one sample, sequenced in a study of T-cell memory formation after mild COVID-19. Each CDR3 protein gets one entry after TCRdb re-called the 5' RACE reads with MiXCR. The repertoire has under 300,000 distinct CDR3 sequences, roughly 8.2% of them found once; the top ten carry about 20%. The sequenced material came from PBMCs or a T cell subset sorted from them (not recorded which). The receptors were sampled from a man younger than 35 who had mild COVID-19 (a few samples of this study predate the infection). Cell type and time point are not known.

This clonotype occurred a few times. This chain uses TRBV20-1 with TRBJ2-1, with D possibly called TRBD1 or TRBD2 (5 bases each). CDR3 length: 18 amino acids. The V and J ends lost 0 bases and 8 bases respectively, with 26 bases between them. Germline lookup yields CDR1 DFQATT and CDR2 SNEGSKA (reference sequence). The CDR3 region has the DNA TGCAGTGCTAGAGAGCAAAGAACGGGACGTCATATGTTAGATGAGCAGTTCTTC. It encodes CSAREQRTGRHMLDEQFF.

This clonotype has just a few counts. The CDR3 region has the DNA TGCAGTGCTAGAGTGAGGGCTTCAACCGGGGAGCTGTTTTTT. This gives the protein CSARVRASTGELFF. V and J are TRBV20-1 and TRBJ2-2, with D tentatively TRBD2 (5 bases). The CDR3 extends over 14 amino acids. Trimming left V 1 base short and J 5 bases short, with 11 bases between. In germline, CDR1 is DFQATT, CDR2 SNEGSKA (reference sequence).

This rearrangement joins TRBV19 to TRBJ1-2, with D maybe TRBD1 (6 bases). V lost 6 bases and J 4 bases, leaving 21 bases between the germline ends. The length of the CDR3 is 16 residues. The germline V gene encodes CDR1 LNHDA and CDR2 SQIVND (reference sequence). CDR3 DNA: TGTGCCAGTAGCACCCCCTCGGCAGGGGCGGTCTATGGCTACACCTTC. Protein product: CASSTPSAGAVYGYTF.

This clonotype has just a few counts. This chain joins TRBV7-2 and TRBJ1-4; the D gene is possibly TRBD1 (5 bases). Trimming shortened V by 4 bases and J by 11 bases, and 17 bases separated the two germline ends. Per the germline V gene, CDR1 is SGHTA and CDR2 is FQGNSA. The CDR3 is 14 residues long. CDR3 in DNA: TGTGCCAGCAGCTCCCAGGGTTCATTTGATAAACTGTTTTTT. It translates to CASSSQGSFDKLFF. Full variable domain (missing parts from reference TRBV7-2 and TRBJ1-4): GAGVSQSPSNKVTEKGKDVELRCDPISGHTALYWYRQSLGQGLEFLIYFQGNSAPDKSGLPSDRFSAERTGGSVSTLTIQRTQQEDSAVYLCASSSQGSFDKLFFGSGTQLSVL.

The chain is built from TRBV5-1 and TRBJ1-4; no reliable D call. The CDR3 length is 13 residues. The germline V and J ends were trimmed by 0 bases and 7 bases, with 7 bases remaining between them. Germline V gene sequence: CDR1 SGHRS, CDR2 YFSETQ. CDR3: CASSLATAEKLFF. The CDR3 DNA follows: TGCGCCAGCAGCTTGGCCACAGCTGAAAAACTGTTTTTT.

The rearrangement uses TRBV7-2 and TRBJ2-4; maybe TRBD2 (7 bases). Per germline, CDR1 SGHTA and CDR2 FQGNSA. Deletions cut 3 bases from V and 0 bases from J, with 12 bases between. The CDR3 has 16 amino acids. The CDR3: CASSFFGGLAKNIQYF. The CDR3 DNA sequence: TGTGCCAGCAGCTTCTTCGGGGGGCTAGCCAAAAACATTCAGTACTTC.

This clonotype was recorded at least ten times. The chain recombines TRBV5-1 with TRBJ2-5, with D perhaps matching TRBD1 or TRBD2 (5 bases each). The CDR3 runs 13 residues. From germline, CDR1 is SGHRS and CDR2 YFSETQ. The germline V and J ends were trimmed by 1 base and 3 bases, with 7 bases remaining between them. CDR3 protein: CASSLRGEETQYF. DNA for the CDR3: TGCGCCAGCAGCTTGAGAGGGGAAGAGACCCAGTACTTC.

This clonotype has at least ten counts. This sequence joins TRBV5-1 and TRBJ2-7; D unresolved. V was shortened by 4 bases and J by 0 bases, with 17 bases between the two germline ends. Germline V gives CDR1 SGHRS, CDR2 YFSETQ. This CDR3 region has 16 residues. CDR3 amino acids: CASSPRGAVASYEQYF. The CDR3 DNA sequence: TGCGCCAGCAGCCCCCGCGGTGCGGTGGCCTCCTACGAGCAGTACTTC.

The chain uses TRBV6-1 and TRBJ1-5, with D unclear. CDR3 length: 15 residues. The germline gives CDR1 MNHNS, CDR2 SASEGT. Trimming stripped 7 bases from V and 0 bases from J, with 13 bases between. CDR3 sequence (DNA): TGTGCCAGCAAAGACGGAACTTATAGCAATCAGCCCCAGCATTTT. Translated: CASKDGTYSNQPQHF.

In regard to this clonotype: One base away lies a much larger clone, so this may be a sequencing read error. CDR3 in DNA: TGTGCCAGCAGCTTAGCGGGCGAGCAGTACGTC. Translated, it gives CASSLAGEQYV. This chain connects TRBV11-1 to TRBJ2-7, with D hard to call. The CDR3 runs 11 residues. The V gene's germline CDR1 is SGHAT and CDR2 FQDESV (reference sequence). Trimming took 0 bases from V and 6 from J, leaving 3 bases between them.

In this sample, this clonotype turned up a few times. This chain links TRBV5-4 with TRBJ2-7; 10 bases align to TRBD2. The ends lost 3 bases at V and 3 bases at J; junction bases unmatched: 15. Germline values: CDR1 SGHNT, CDR2 YYREEE (reference sequence). The CDR3 loop spans 18 amino acids. CDR3 DNA: TGTGCCAGCAGCTGGTCCCCCCTTCTAGCGGGGGTTTTCTACGAGCAGTACTTC. This gives the protein CASSWSPLLAGVFYEQYF.

The J gene is TRBJ1-5, the V gene TRBV20-1; TRBD1 agrees at 8 bases. Unmatched junction bases numbered 7, after V lost 3 bases and J lost 9 bases. The CDR3 has 13 amino acids. Germline values: CDR1 DFQATT, CDR2 SNEGSKA (reference sequence). The CDR3 bases are TGCAGTGCTAGCCTACAGGGGGTTCTGCCCCAGCATTTT. Its translation is CSASLQGVLPQHF.

In this sample, this clonotype turned up a few times. The gene calls are TRBV7-2 and TRBJ2-5; 7 positions agree with TRBD1. The CDR3 length is 14 residues. The ends lost 2 bases at V and 5 bases at J; junction bases unmatched: 5. Germline V gene lookup returns CDR1 SGHTA and CDR2 FQGNSA. CDR3: CASSLMGQLETQYF. The CDR3 nucleotides are TGTGCCAGCAGCTTAATGGGACAGCTGGAGACCCAGTACTTC.

This clonotype was counted only a few times. The V and J genes are TRBV5-1 and TRBJ1-1, with D possibly being TRBD1 (6 bases). CDR1 SGHRS and CDR2 YFSETQ come from the germline V gene. Trimming shortened V by 0 bases and J by 3 bases, and 12 bases separated the two germline ends. CDR3 length equals 15 residues. The CDR3 sequence is CASSLVGGDYTEAFF. Written as DNA, the CDR3 is TGCGCCAGCAGCTTGGTTGGGGGCGATTACACTGAAGCTTTCTTT.

This clonotype was seen many times. The V call is TRBV4-1, the J call TRBJ1-6, with D perhaps TRBD1 (6 bases). Germline V gives CDR1 MGHRA, CDR2 YSYEKL. The V end was cut by 0 bases, the J end by 6 bases, with 30 bases between. The CDR3 spans 22 residues. The CDR3 is CASSQEGSWQGRSNEINSPLHF. CDR3 nucleotide sequence: TGCGCCAGCAGCCAAGAAGGGAGTTGGCAGGGGAGATCTAATGAAATTAATTCACCCCTCCACTTT.

This clonotype was detected a few times. The chain links TRBV11-2 to TRBJ1-1; D gene ambiguous. Germline V CDR1 and CDR2: SGHAT, FQNNGV. The CDR3 contains 14 residues. V was cut by 3 bases and J by 0 bases, with 8 bases left in between. In DNA form, the CDR3 reads TGTGCCAGCAGCTTTTTATTTATGAACACTGAAGCTTTCTTT. This gives the protein CASSFLFMNTEAFF. The whole variable domain, remainder taken from reference TRBV11-2 and TRBJ1-1, is EAGVAQSPRYKIIEKRQSVAFWCNPISGHATLYWYQQILGQGPKLLIQFQNNGVVDDSQLPKDRFSAERLKGVDSTLKIQPAKLEDSAVYLCASSFLFMNTEAFFGQGTRLTVV.

This clonotype has more than one count but fewer than ten. This chain joins TRBV6-2 or TRBV6-3 and TRBJ2-1, with 10 bases lining up with TRBD2. From germline, CDR1 is MNHEY and CDR2 SVGEGT. The length of the CDR3 is 15 residues. V lost 5 bases and J lost 2; bases outside the gene matches: 3. The CDR3 coding sequence is TGTGCCAGCAGTATGAGCGGGGGGGCCTACAATGAGCAGTTCTTC. This codes for CASSMSGGAYNEQFF.

In its sample, this clonotype was seen a few times. The chain recombines TRBV20-1 with TRBJ1-1; maybe TRBD1 (5 bases). Germline-derived CDR1 and CDR2 are DFQATT and SNEGSKA (reference sequence). CDR3 length equals 14 residues. The germline V and J ends were trimmed by 1 base and 0 bases, with 9 bases remaining between them. In nucleotides, the CDR3 is TGCAGTGCTAGAGGGGACCGGCTGAACACTGAAGCTTTCTTT. Protein: CSARGDRLNTEAFF.

This chain connects TRBV5-1 to TRBJ2-7, with TRBD1 identical over 8 bases. Trimming cost V 4 bases and J 1 base; bases outside gene matches: 7. CDR1 SGHRS and CDR2 YFSETQ come from the germline V gene. The CDR3 totals 15 residues. The CDR3 DNA is TGCGCCAGCAGCCCAGGACAGGGAATATCCTACGAGCAGTACGTC. It yields the protein CASSPGQGISYEQYV.

This clonotype was picked up many times. The V and J genes are TRBV5-1 and TRBJ2-2; D is unresolved. Deletions cut 4 bases from V and 4 bases from J, with 11 bases between. Germline V CDR1 and CDR2: SGHRS, YFSETQ. The CDR3 is made up of 14 amino acids. CDR3 bases: TGCGCCAGCAGCCGAAAGTCGAGCACCGGGGAGCTGTTTTTT. Translation gives CASSRKSSTGELFF.

This clonotype turned up a few times. The chain employs TRBV5-1 and TRBJ2-1, with a possible D match to TRBD1 (5 bases). Trimming shortened V by 3 bases and J by 9 bases, and 19 bases separated the two germline ends. This CDR3 contains 15 residues. In germline, CDR1 is SGHRS, CDR2 YFSETQ. This CDR3 is CASSSPQENRIEQFF. The CDR3 coding sequence is TGCGCCAGCAGCTCGCCACAGGAGAATCGTATTGAGCAGTTCTTC. The variable domain in full, with the rest retrieved from reference TRBV5-1 and TRBJ2-1, is KAGVTQTPRYLIKTRGQQVTLSCSPISGHRSVSWYQQTPGQGLQFLFEYFSETQRNKGNFPGRFSGRQFSNSRSEMNVSTLELGDSALYLCASSSPQENRIEQFFGPGTRLTVL.

In its sample, this clonotype was seen many times. The rearrangement links TRBV12-3 or TRBV12-4 to TRBJ2-7, with D possibly being TRBD1 (6 bases). Trimming took 5 bases from V and 1 from J, leaving 21 bases between them. The CDR3 extends over 17 amino acids. CDR3 amino acids: CASSPRPRDTRSYEQYF. As DNA, the CDR3 is TGTGCCAGCAGTCCCAGACCCCGGGACACCCGTTCCTACGAGCAGTACTTC.

This clonotype was seen a handful of times. The gene calls are TRBV6-5 and TRBJ1-2; D remains ambiguous. V was clipped by 3 bases and J by 2 bases, with 13 bases between them. CDR1 is MNHEY, CDR2 SVGAGI, per germline. This CDR3 spans 15 amino acids. CDR3 amino acids: CASSYGLGGNYGYTF. The CDR3, as DNA: TGTGCCAGCAGTTATGGGTTGGGCGGCAACTATGGCTACACCTTC.

The V gene is TRBV4-2, the J gene TRBJ2-5; D gene ambiguous. The germline gives CDR1 LGHNA, CDR2 YNFKEQ. The CDR3 length is 14 residues. With 0 bases removed from V and 5 bases from J, the gap between germline ends came to 10 bases. Here the CDR3 reads CASSQEVGMETQYF. The CDR3, as DNA: TGTGCCAGCAGCCAAGAGGTGGGAATGGAGACCCAGTACTTC.

The chain couples TRBV7-3 to TRBJ1-6, with 7 nucleotides matching TRBD1. J was trimmed by 6 bases and V by 4 bases; bases with no gene match: 6. The germline V gene has CDR1 SGHTA and CDR2 FQGTGA. This CDR3 has 15 residues. The CDR3 loop is CASSSTGFGNSPLHF. The CDR3 region has the DNA TGTGCCAGCAGCTCGACAGGGTTCGGTAATTCACCCCTCCACTTT.